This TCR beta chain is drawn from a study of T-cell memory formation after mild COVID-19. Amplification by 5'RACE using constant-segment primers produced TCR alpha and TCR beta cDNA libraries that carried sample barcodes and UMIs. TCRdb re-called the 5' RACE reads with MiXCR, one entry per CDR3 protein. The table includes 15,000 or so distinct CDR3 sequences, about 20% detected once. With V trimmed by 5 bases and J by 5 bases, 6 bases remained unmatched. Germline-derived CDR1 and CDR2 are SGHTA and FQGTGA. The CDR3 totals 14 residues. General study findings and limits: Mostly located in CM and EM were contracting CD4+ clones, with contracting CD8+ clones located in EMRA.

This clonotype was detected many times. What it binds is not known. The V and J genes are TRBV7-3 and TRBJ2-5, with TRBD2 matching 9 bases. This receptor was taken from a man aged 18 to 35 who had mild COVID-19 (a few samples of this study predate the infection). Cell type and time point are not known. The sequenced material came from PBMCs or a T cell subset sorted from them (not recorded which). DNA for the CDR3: TGTGCCAGCAGCCCGGGACTAGCCGTTGAGACCCAGTACTTC. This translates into CASSPGLAVETQYF.